One and the same sample provided the 14 T cell receptor beta chains below, sequenced in a study of CD8+ T cells in alopecia areata. Treatment noted: oral pan-JAK inhibitor, 5-10 mg twice daily. cDNA prepared by RNA extraction and subsequent reverse transcription served as the template for sequencing. Assay used: immunoSEQ multiplex PCR; TCRdb lists only in-frame clones, some missing. The profile shows approximately 180,000 clones, about 53% of them singletons. Sequenced material: CD8+ T cells sorted from blood, taken at week 24, from a patient treated with tofacitinib. The receptor set was obtained from a human donor with alopecia areata.

The chain combines TRBV27 with TRBJ1-2; 7 positions agree with TRBD1. V shed 5 bases, J shed 4 bases, and the junction held 10 bases outside the gene matches. The V gene's germline CDR1 is MNHEY and CDR2 SMNVEV (reference sequence). CDR3 size: 15 residues. CDR3 bases: TGTGCCAGCAGTCTCGGACAGGACTCTGCCTATGGCTACACCTTC. Protein sequence: CASSLGQDSAYGYTF.

This clone was detected a few times. This rearrangement joins TRBV5-6 to TRBJ2-7, with D uncertain. The CDR3 spans 14 residues. The germline V gene has CDR1 SGHDT and CDR2 YYEEEE. The V end lost 2 bases, the J end lost 0 bases, and 9 bases lay between the germline ends. The CDR3 DNA follows: TGTGCCAGCAGCTTTCTCCGAAGCTCCTACGAGCAGTACTTC. It is translated as CASSFLRSSYEQYF.

This clone was found a few times. The J gene is TRBJ1-2, the V gene TRBV7-2, with 8 bases that match TRBD1. From germline, CDR1 is SGHTA and CDR2 FQGNSA. The junction had 13 bases not matched to a gene; V was cut back by 4 bases and J by 0 bases. This CDR3 has 18 amino acids. The DNA for the CDR3 is TGTGCCAGCAGCTCAGGGGGCAGTTACATTCAAGCTAACTATGGCTACACCTTC. It is translated as CASSSGGSYIQANYGYTF.

The rearrangement uses TRBV7-9 and TRBJ2-5; TRBD1 is a possible D gene (6 bases). This CDR3 region has 15 residues. Germline V gives CDR1 SEHNR, CDR2 FQNEAQ (reference sequence). V lost 2 bases to trimming and J lost 3 bases, with 13 bases between them. CDR3 in amino acids: CASSLFLRDKETQYF. Written as DNA, the CDR3 is TGTGCCAGCAGCTTATTCCTAAGGGACAAAGAGACCCAGTACTTC.

This clone came up a few times. The chain joins TRBV15 to TRBJ2-3; either TRBD1 or TRBD2 may fit D (6 bases each). V lost 5 bases to trimming and J lost 5 bases, with 11 bases between them. The germline CDR1 and CDR2 sequences are LNHNV and YYDKDF (reference sequence). This CDR3 comprises 13 residues. CDR3 sequence: CATSGGRRDTQYF. The CDR3 nucleotides are TGTGCCACCAGCGGGGGGCGGAGAGATACGCAGTATTTT.

The chain recombines TRBV15 with TRBJ2-7; D is unresolved. V gave up 0 bases and J gave up 3 bases, with 15 bases separating them. Germline V gene data show CDR1 as LNHNV and CDR2 as YYDKDF (reference sequence). This CDR3 contains 16 residues. The CDR3 reads CATSRDLRTESYEQYF. Written as DNA, the CDR3 is TGTGCCACCAGCAGAGATTTACGAACAGAAAGCTACGAGCAGTACTTC.

This rearrangement joins TRBV4-3 to TRBJ2-3, with a weak D call TRBD2 (5 bases). Germline CDR1 LGHNA, CDR2 YSLEER. The V gene lost 0 bases and the J gene lost 1 base, with 8 bases spanning the gap. The CDR3 consists of 15 residues. For the CDR3, the DNA is TGCGCCAGCAGCCAAGACCTCGGGGGCACAGATACGCAGTATTTT. Protein: CASSQDLGGTDTQYF.

This clone was counted only a few times. The V gene is TRBV7-9, the J gene TRBJ2-1; D gene ambiguous. The CDR3 totals 14 residues. Germline CDR1 is SEHNR and CDR2 is FQNEAQ (reference sequence). V lost 5 bases to trimming and J lost 8 bases, with 16 bases between them. The CDR3 region has the DNA TGTGCCAGCAGCCCGTCTTCCCGGTTCTATGAGCAGTTCTTC. This translates into CASSPSSRFYEQFF.

The chain uses TRBV27 and TRBJ2-4; the match to TRBD1 covers 8 bases. V dropped 8 bases and J dropped 7; count of bases not matched to a gene: 7. The CDR3 extends over 13 amino acids. Looked up from germline, CDR1 is MNHEY and CDR2 is SMNVEV (reference sequence). In nucleotides, the CDR3 is TGTGCCAGCTCTCCAGGGGGCTGGAACATTCAGTACTTC. It encodes CASSPGGWNIQYF.

This clone was detected only once. The chain combines TRBV7-9 with TRBJ1-6; 7 bases map to TRBD1. The germline V gene has CDR1 SEHNR and CDR2 FQNEAQ (reference sequence). The CDR3 has 13 residues. Unmatched junction bases numbered 0, after V lost 3 bases and J lost 7 bases. CDR3 residues: CASSLTGNSPLHF. The CDR3, as DNA: TGTGCCAGCAGCTTGACAGGGAATTCACCCCTCCACTTT.

This clone was seen a handful of times. The chain carries TRBV7-9 and TRBJ2-6; D call uncertain. The CDR3 runs 14 residues. Germline CDR1 SEHNR, CDR2 FQNEAQ (reference sequence). V dropped 5 bases and J dropped 0 bases, with 5 bases sitting between them. The CDR3 region is CASSESSGANVLTF. The CDR3 DNA follows: TGTGCCAGCAGCGAAAGCTCTGGGGCCAACGTCCTGACTTTC.

This rearrangement joins TRBV29-1 to TRBJ2-2; D is unresolved. Germline assignment: CDR1 SQVTM and CDR2 ANQGSEA. Trimming pared 6 bases from V and 4 bases from J, leaving 6 bases between. This CDR3 comprises 11 residues. For the CDR3, the DNA is TGCAGCGTAGACCTCACCGGGGAGCTGTTTTTT. Its protein product is CSVDLTGELFF.

The chain has TRBV10-2 and TRBJ2-5; D gene unclear. V was pared by 0 bases and J by 3 bases, with 14 bases between. The germline gives CDR1 WSHSY, CDR2 SAAADI. This CDR3 comprises 16 residues. Here the CDR3 DNA reads TGCGCCAGCAGTGAGTCGTCAATCCCGGCGGAAGAGACCCAGTACTTC. This translates into CASSESSIPAEETQYF.

There are a few counts of this clone. This rearrangement joins TRBV5-6 to TRBJ2-1, with D unresolved. The CDR3 is 14 residues long. CDR1 SGHDT and CDR2 YYEEEE come from the germline V gene. Trimming removed 0 bases from V and 1 base from J, with 5 bases in between. CDR3 DNA: TGTGCCAGCAGCTTGGACAGTTCCTACAATGAGCAGTTCTTC. Translation gives CASSLDSSYNEQFF.